This TCR beta chain originates from a study of blood T cell repertoires in COVID-19. Overall study: Sources were T cells, B-cell-depleted T cells, or PBMCs; the material itself was cDNA or gDNA.

Seattle-derived patients entered the study during active infection and were followed longitudinally. Losses at the gene ends were 9 bases for V and 5 bases for J; bases not matched to a gene: 14. Germline assignment: CDR1 LNHDA and CDR2 SQIVND (reference sequence). There are 15 residues in the CDR3. Generated by immunoSEQ multiplex PCR, the TCRdb table keeps only in-frame clones and is missing some. The sample yields roughly 410,000 clones, about 91% seen once. The V and J genes are TRBV19 and TRBJ1-2; TRBD1 aligns across 8 bases. This receptor was taken from a woman in her thirties or forties with COVID-19, enrolled during active disease. Source material: peripheral blood. CDR3 sequence (DNA): TGTGCCAGCGGCCCAGCACTGGACAGGGAATATGGCTACACCTTC. It yields the protein CASGPALDREYGYTF.